A single sample is the source of the 31 T cell receptor beta chains below, sequenced in a study of cytomegalovirus exposure and HLA in healthy donors. Use of 60 Vbeta and 13 Jbeta primers characterized the PCR. The table came from immunoSEQ multiplex PCR; TCRdb's copy has only in-frame clones and leaves some out. This sample has around 120,000 clones, with 75% to 90% found just once. The specimen sequenced was PBMCs. All receptors come from a man between 25 and 39 years old in good health and CMV-seronegative.

In regard to this clone: At one end, the junction sequence differs from germline, possibly due to a read error. The gene calls are TRBV7-9 and TRBJ2-2, with D possibly matching TRBD2 (6 bases). This CDR3 is built from 19 residues. Germline V lookup: CDR1 SEHNR, CDR2 FQNEAQ (reference sequence). CDR3 in amino acids: CASSFGRDAKASNTGELFF. The CDR3 DNA is TGTGCCAGCAGCTTTGGGCGGGACGCCAAGGCGTCGAACACCGGGGAGCTATTTTTT. Full variable domain (remainder filled in from reference TRBV7-9 and TRBJ2-2): DTGVSQNPRHKITKRGQNVTFRCDPISEHNRLYWYRQTLGQGPEFLTYFQNEAQLEKSRLLSDRFSAERPKGSFSTLEIQRTEQGDSAMYLCASSFGRDAKASNTGELFFGEGSRLTVL.

V is TRBV11-2 and J is TRBJ1-2; TRBD1 matches 9 bases. This CDR3 spans 15 amino acids. CDR1 and CDR2 from the germline V gene are SGHAT and FQNNGV. J lost 3 bases, V lost 5 bases, and 7 bases had no gene match. In DNA, the CDR3 is TGTGCCAGCAGCCCTCCGGGACAGGGCTACTATGGCTACACCTTC. The encoded protein is CASSPPGQGYYGYTF.

The V call is TRBV27, the J call TRBJ1-2, with 7 bases fitting TRBD1. With 6 bases clipped from V and 8 bases from J, the junction kept 9 bases outside the gene matches. The CDR3 has 13 amino acids. CDR1 is MNHEY and CDR2 is SMNVEV in the germline V gene (reference sequence). CDR3 nucleotide sequence: TGTGCCAGCAGGCTTACAGGGGAATTAGGCTACACCTTC. Translation gives CASRLTGELGYTF.

The count of this clone is one. The chain has TRBV28 and TRBJ2-5, with 9 bases matching TRBD1. The assigned J gene may be wrong: the sequence end matches TRBJ2-7 better. Per the germline V gene, CDR1 is MDHEN and CDR2 is SYDVKM. This CDR3 region has 15 residues. In DNA form, the CDR3 reads TGTGCCAGCGAAACAGGGGGCGTCCCCTCCTACGAGCAGTACTTC. Its translation: CASETGGVPSYEQYF.

The rearrangement joins TRBV27 to TRBJ1-1; maybe TRBD1 (5 bases). V dropped 2 bases and J dropped 4 bases, with 11 bases sitting between them. CDR1 MNHEY and CDR2 SMNVEV come from the germline V gene (reference sequence). CDR3 length equals 14 residues. The CDR3 protein is CASSLQGFVTEAFF. In DNA, the CDR3 is TGTGCCAGCAGTTTACAGGGATTTGTCACTGAAGCTTTCTTT.

This chain uses TRBV27 with TRBJ2-2; no clear D. V was clipped by 5 bases and J by 3 bases, with 4 bases between them. CDR1 MNHEY and CDR2 SMNVEV come from the germline V gene (reference sequence). This CDR3 region has 12 residues. DNA of the CDR3: TGTGCCAGCAGTCCCGACACCGGGGAGCTGTTTTTT. Protein sequence: CASSPDTGELFF.

The rearrangement links TRBV19 to TRBJ2-1; a weak D match, TRBD1 (6 bases). The V gene's germline CDR1 is LNHDA and CDR2 SQIVND (reference sequence). Trimming stripped 7 bases from V and 2 bases from J, with 12 bases between. The CDR3 totals 14 residues. The CDR3 sequence is CASTDRSTYNEQFF. In nucleotides, the CDR3 is TGTGCCAGTACTGACAGGAGTACCTACAATGAGCAGTTCTTC.

This clone was seen a handful of times. The chain combines TRBV30 with TRBJ1-3, with TRBD1 matching over 7 bases. CDR1 GTSNPN and CDR2 SVGIG come from the germline V gene (reference sequence). V lost 6 bases to trimming and J lost 4 bases; unmatched junction nucleotides: 9. This CDR3 comprises 14 residues. CDR3 sequence reads: CACQGGYAGNTIYF. The CDR3, as DNA: TGTGCCTGCCAGGGGGGATACGCCGGAAACACCATATATTTT. Full variable domain (remainder filled in from reference TRBV30 and TRBJ1-3): SQTIHQWPATLVQPVGSPLSLECTVEGTSNPNLYWYRQAAGRGLQLLFYSVGIGQISSEVPQNLSASRPQDRQFILSSKKLLLSDSGFYLCACQGGYAGNTIYFGEGSWLTVV.

This sequence joins TRBV29-1 and TRBJ1-2; tentatively, D is TRBD1 (6 bases). The germline V gene has CDR1 SQVTM and CDR2 ANQGSEA. The CDR3 is 13 amino acids. V lost 7 bases to trimming and J lost 4 bases, with 16 bases between them. CDR3 DNA sequence: TGCAGCGCAACGGACAGAGGTCCCTATGGCTACACCTTC. This translates into CSATDRGPYGYTF.

This clone was picked up a small number of times. V gene TRBV19 combines with J gene TRBJ1-1; 7 positions agree with TRBD1. Germline V gene lookup returns CDR1 LNHDA and CDR2 SQIVND (reference sequence). This CDR3 is 15 amino acids long. The ends lost 2 bases at V and 0 bases at J; junction bases unmatched: 3. The CDR3 sequence is CASSIRQGVNTEAFF. DNA of the CDR3: TGTGCCAGTAGTATAAGACAGGGCGTGAACACTGAAGCTTTCTTT.

The chain combines TRBV5-4 with TRBJ2-5; maybe TRBD2 (6 bases). Between the trimmed V and J ends, which lost 0 bases and 3 bases, there was a span of 15 bases. The germline V gene encodes CDR1 SGHNT and CDR2 YYREEE (reference sequence). The CDR3 has 16 residues. The CDR3 bases are TGTGCCAGCAGCTTGGGGTATGGAGGGGCCGAAGAGACCCAGTACTTC. Encoded protein: CASSLGYGGAEETQYF.

The chain carries TRBV4-1 and TRBJ2-7; perhaps TRBD2 as D (6 bases). Trimming removed 1 base from V and 5 bases from J, with 12 bases in between. This CDR3 comprises 14 residues. Germline V lookup: CDR1 MGHRA, CDR2 YSYEKL. CDR3 amino acids: CASSQVAGNDEQYF. Written as DNA, the CDR3 is TGCGCCAGCAGCCAAGTGGCGGGGAACGACGAGCAGTACTTC.

The chain couples TRBV2 to TRBJ2-1; a possible D gene is TRBD1 (5 bases). The germline V gene has CDR1 SNHLY and CDR2 FYNNEI. The CDR3 has 14 residues. V was clipped by 6 bases and J by 4 bases, with 13 bases between them. The CDR3 is CASRPKGSYNEQFF. The CDR3, as DNA: TGTGCCAGCAGGCCCAAGGGGTCTTACAATGAGCAGTTCTTC.

This clone was observed a few times. The chain recombines TRBV4-1 with TRBJ2-4, with 8 bases identical to TRBD2. The CDR3 spans 18 residues. V dropped 1 base and J dropped 0; count of bases not matched to a gene: 8. Per the germline V gene, CDR1 is MGHRA and CDR2 is YSYEKL. The CDR3 here is CASSQGLAGGLAKNIQYF. The CDR3 nucleotides are TGCGCCAGCAGCCAAGGGCTGGCGGGAGGCCTAGCCAAAAACATTCAGTACTTC.

The chain has TRBV7-9 and TRBJ2-4; maybe TRBD1 (5 bases). V lost 5 bases to trimming and J lost 1 base, with 12 bases between them. The CDR3 is made up of 15 amino acids. The V gene's germline CDR1 is SEHNR and CDR2 FQNEAQ (reference sequence). The CDR3 coding sequence is TGTGCCAGCAGCCCCCCAGGGTGGGCCAAAAACATTCAGTACTTC. Protein product: CASSPPGWAKNIQYF.

This clone was recorded once. The gene calls are TRBV7-9 and TRBJ2-3; D remains unclear. The CDR3 loop spans 13 amino acids. Looked up from germline, CDR1 is SEHNR and CDR2 is FQNEAQ (reference sequence). V was pared by 5 bases and J by 8 bases, with 14 bases between. CDR3 DNA sequence: TGTGCCAGCAGCCCTACTTTTGCGGCTACGCAGTATTTT. Protein product: CASSPTFAATQYF.

This chain joins TRBV5-1 and TRBJ1-1; 9 bases are a match to TRBD1. V was clipped by 0 bases and J by 1 base; unmatched bases: 4. The germline gives CDR1 SGHRS, CDR2 YFSETQ. This CDR3 comprises 16 residues. DNA for the CDR3: TGCGCCAGCAGCTTGGGTTGGACAGGGGAGAACACTGAAGCTTTCTTT. Protein product: CASSLGWTGENTEAFF.

The rearrangement links TRBV30 to TRBJ1-3; 10 bases match TRBD1. Per the germline V gene, CDR1 is GTSNPN and CDR2 is SVGIG (reference sequence). The V gene end was trimmed by 0 bases and the J gene end by 2 bases; junction bases not matched to a gene: 7. This CDR3 region has 17 residues. The CDR3: CAWSVRRQGAPGNTIYF. CDR3 DNA: TGTGCCTGGAGTGTACGGAGACAGGGGGCACCTGGAAACACCATATATTTT.

The chain has TRBV7-9 and TRBJ1-1; a possible D gene is TRBD1 (5 bases). Germline V lookup: CDR1 SEHNR, CDR2 FQNEAQ (reference sequence). The V end was cut by 2 bases, the J end by 1 base, with 11 bases between. The CDR3 is made up of 15 amino acids. The DNA for the CDR3 is TGTGCCAGCAGCTTACCCAGCAGGGAGAACACTGAAGCTTTCTTT. Translated: CASSLPSRENTEAFF.

The chain couples TRBV7-9 to TRBJ2-5; the match to TRBD1 covers 8 bases. The last part of the DNA fits TRBJ2-7 better; the J call may be wrong. CDR1 is SEHNR and CDR2 is FQNEAQ in the germline V gene (reference sequence). The CDR3 runs 16 residues. The CDR3, as DNA: TGTGCCAGCAGCCCCCGACAGGGGCCGACCTACTACGAGCAGTACTTC. It is translated as CASSPRQGPTYYEQYF.

V is TRBV7-2 and J is TRBJ2-7; TRBD2 matches at 8 bases. Germline loops: CDR1 SGHTA, CDR2 FQGNSA. Trimming removed 0 bases from V and 4 bases from J; junction bases left unmatched: 14. The CDR3 sequence is 18 residues long. In nucleotides, the CDR3 is TGTGCCAGCAGCTTAGCTGGGGGCGGGAGGACGACTTTTTACGAGCAGTACTTC. This translates into CASSLAGGGRTTFYEQYF. The entire variable domain, with the rest obtained from reference TRBV7-2 and TRBJ2-7, is as follows: GAGVSQSPSNKVTEKGKDVELRCDPISGHTALYWYRQSLGQGLEFLIYFQGNSAPDKSGLPSDRFSAERTGGSVSTLTIQRTQQEDSAVYLCASSLAGGGRTTFYEQYFGPGTRLTVT.

The CDR3 reads CASSVEGQSYEQYF. The CDR3 DNA reads as TGTGCCAGCAGCGTAGAGGGACAGTCCTACGAGCAGTACTTC. The genes are TRBV9 and TRBJ2-7; 7 bases map to TRBD1. V shed 0 bases and J 1 base; nucleotides not matched to a gene: 1. The CDR3 extends over 14 amino acids. Looked up from germline, CDR1 is SGDLS and CDR2 is YYNGEE.

CDR3 DNA: TGTGCCAGTAGTGGCGGGACTAGCACCGAGCAGTACTTC. Translating it yields CASSGGTSTEQYF. V and J are TRBV19 and TRBJ2-5, with 9 bases aligning to TRBD2. The J call may not be correct, given that the DNA end is closer to TRBJ2-7. Per the germline V gene, CDR1 is LNHDA and CDR2 is SQIVND (reference sequence). The CDR3 length is 13 residues.

This chain uses TRBV28 with TRBJ2-5; 8 bases are a match to TRBD2. The DNA end favors TRBJ2-7, so the J call may be wrong. The CDR3 consists of 16 residues. CDR1 and CDR2 (germline): MDHEN, SYDVKM. In DNA form, the CDR3 reads TGTGCCAGCAGTCCCGACCGACTAGCGTGGTCCTACGAGCAGTACTTC. Translation: CASSPDRLAWSYEQYF.

This chain joins TRBV18 and TRBJ2-7; 8 nucleotides line up with TRBD2. This CDR3 is built from 17 residues. Germline V CDR1 and CDR2: KGHSH, LQKENI. V shed 0 bases and J 4 bases; nucleotides not matched to a gene: 11. CDR3 sequence (DNA): TGTGCCAGCTCACCACCTACCGGGAGGGCCTTTACTTACGAGCAGTACTTC. The encoded protein is CASSPPTGRAFTYEQYF.

The chain uses TRBV11-2 and TRBJ2-5, with 7 bases matching TRBD1. V shed 2 bases and J 3 bases; nucleotides not matched to a gene: 9. There are 16 residues in the CDR3. The germline gives CDR1 SGHAT, CDR2 FQNNGV. The CDR3 sequence is CASSLHGTDPEETQYF. DNA of the CDR3: TGTGCCAGCAGCTTACATGGGACAGATCCGGAAGAGACCCAGTACTTC.

The V call is TRBV19, the J call TRBJ1-1, with 11 bases lining up with TRBD1. Trimming took 3 bases from V and 3 from J; bases not matched to a gene: 3. CDR1 is LNHDA and CDR2 is SQIVND in the germline V gene (reference sequence). This CDR3 comprises 15 residues. The CDR3 reads CASSMADRGHTEAFF. CDR3 nucleotide sequence: TGTGCCAGTAGTATGGCGGACAGGGGGCACACTGAAGCTTTCTTT.

The gene calls are TRBV28 and TRBJ1-2; 7 nucleotides align to TRBD1. V dropped 6 bases and J dropped 4; count of bases not matched to a gene: 14. The CDR3 length is 16 residues. Germline V gives CDR1 MDHEN, CDR2 SYDVKM. The CDR3 nucleotides read TGTGCCAGCAGCACACCGCCGGGACAGCGTGGCTATGGCTACACCTTC. Translating it yields CASSTPPGQRGYGYTF.

This chain links TRBV11-2 with TRBJ1-3, with D possibly being TRBD1 (6 bases). Between the trimmed V and J ends, which lost 2 bases and 2 bases, there was a span of 16 bases. The CDR3 runs 17 residues. Germline CDR1 is SGHAT and CDR2 is FQNNGV. Here the CDR3 reads CASSLRAGEMAGNTIYF. Here the CDR3 DNA reads TGTGCCAGCAGCTTAAGGGCAGGGGAAATGGCTGGAAACACCATATATTTT. The complete variable domain, with remaining parts taken from reference TRBV11-2 and TRBJ1-3, reads EAGVAQSPRYKIIEKRQSVAFWCNPISGHATLYWYQQILGQGPKLLIQFQNNGVVDDSQLPKDRFSAERLKGVDSTLKIQPAKLEDSAVYLCASSLRAGEMAGNTIYFGEGSWLTVV.

The chain uses TRBV7-2 and TRBJ2-3; D not certain. Germline CDR1 is SGHTA and CDR2 is FQGNSA. The V and J ends lost 1 base and 6 bases respectively, with 8 bases between them. This CDR3 is built from 13 residues. CDR3 loop: CASSLVVWDTQYF. DNA for the CDR3: TGTGCCAGCAGCTTAGTAGTCTGGGATACGCAGTATTTT. Full variable domain (rest looked up from reference TRBV7-2 and TRBJ2-3): GAGVSQSPSNKVTEKGKDVELRCDPISGHTALYWYRQSLGQGLEFLIYFQGNSAPDKSGLPSDRFSAERTGGSVSTLTIQRTQQEDSAVYLCASSLVVWDTQYFGPGTRLTVL.

The chain uses TRBV19 and TRBJ1-5; TRBD1 might be the D (6 bases). This CDR3 is built from 15 residues. V shed 7 bases and J shed 4 bases, with 17 bases lying between them. Germline V gives CDR1 LNHDA, CDR2 SQIVND (reference sequence). CDR3 sequence (DNA): TGTGCCAGTATAGGACAGCCCTATCATAATCAGCCCCAGCATTTT. Its translation is CASIGQPYHNQPQHF.